This T cell receptor (beta chain) was retrieved from a study of blood T cell repertoires in COVID-19. V gave up 2 bases and J gave up 0 bases, with 4 bases separating them. The CDR3 totals 13 residues. The germline gives CDR1 MDHEN, CDR2 SYDVKM. Produced via immunoSEQ multiplex PCR; TCRdb's table is partial and in-frame only. The repertoire holds about 110,000 clones, 76% seen once, with more than 5% in the top ten. The sequenced material came from peripheral blood. The chain links TRBV28 to TRBJ1-1; no firm D call. This TCR was recovered from a man older than 75 with COVID-19, enrolled during active disease. The CDR3 sequence: CASSLQMNTEAFF. The CDR3 DNA is TGTGCCAGCAGTTTACAAATGAACACTGAAGCTTTCTTT.